This T cell receptor (beta chain) was retrieved from a study of post-analysis software for immune sequencing data. Points from the study as a whole: Patients had higher frequencies than controls of five or six TRBV segments, including TRBV5-6, TRBV5-1 and TRBV20-1. The study found significantly lower normalized Chao1 diversity in multiple sclerosis patients than in controls.

Worth noting for this clonotype: What it binds is not known.

TCR beta cDNA libraries had unique molecular identifiers. TCRdb processed the PCR reads anew with MiXCR; each CDR3 protein has one entry. The data contain some 500,000 distinct CDR3 sequences, less than 45% of them singletons. The CDR3 runs 14 residues. In germline, CDR1 is SEHNR, CDR2 FQNEAQ (reference sequence). Between the trimmed V and J ends, which lost 0 bases and 11 bases, there was a span of 14 bases. Sequencing used blood. The sequence was collected from a girl aged 5 to 17 with multiple sclerosis. The rearrangement uses TRBV7-9 and TRBJ2-1; TRBD2 might be the D (6 bases). CDR3 in amino acids: CASSLAGSGEKQFF. CDR3 nucleotides: TGTGCCAGCAGCTTAGCGGGATCGGGAGAAAAGCAGTTCTTC.